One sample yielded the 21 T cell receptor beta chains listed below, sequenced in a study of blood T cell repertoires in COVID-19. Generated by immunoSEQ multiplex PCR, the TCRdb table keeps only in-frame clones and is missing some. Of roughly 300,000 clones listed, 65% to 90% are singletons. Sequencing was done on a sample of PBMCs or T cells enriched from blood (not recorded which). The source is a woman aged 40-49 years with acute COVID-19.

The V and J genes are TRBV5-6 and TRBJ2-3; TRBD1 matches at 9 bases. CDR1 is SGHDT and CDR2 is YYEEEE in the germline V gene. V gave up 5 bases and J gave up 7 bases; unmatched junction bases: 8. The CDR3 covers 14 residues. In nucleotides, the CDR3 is TGTGCCAGCAGGGGACAGGGTTCGGGGAATACGCAGTATTTT. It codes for CASRGQGSGNTQYF.

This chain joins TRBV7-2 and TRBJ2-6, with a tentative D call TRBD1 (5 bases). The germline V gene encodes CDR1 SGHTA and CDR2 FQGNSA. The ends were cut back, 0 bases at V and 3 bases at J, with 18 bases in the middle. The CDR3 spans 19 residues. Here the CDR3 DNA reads TGTGCCAGCAGCTTAGCGCCAATTGGGGCCCACGGTGGGGCCAACGTCCTGACTTTC. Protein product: CASSLAPIGAHGGANVLTF.

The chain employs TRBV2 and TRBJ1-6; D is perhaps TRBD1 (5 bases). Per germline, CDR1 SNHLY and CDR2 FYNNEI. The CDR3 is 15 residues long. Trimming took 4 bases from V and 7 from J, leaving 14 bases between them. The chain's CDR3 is CASSVKFGGNSPLHF. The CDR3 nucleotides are TGTGCCAGCAGTGTAAAATTCGGGGGGAATTCACCCCTCCACTTT. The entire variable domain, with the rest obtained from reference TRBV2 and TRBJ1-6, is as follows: EPEVTQTPSHQVTQMGQEVILRCVPISNHLYFYWYRQILGQKVEFLVSFYNNEISEKSEIFDDQFSVERPDGSNFTLKIRSTKLEDSAMYFCASSVKFGGNSPLHFGNGTRLTVT.

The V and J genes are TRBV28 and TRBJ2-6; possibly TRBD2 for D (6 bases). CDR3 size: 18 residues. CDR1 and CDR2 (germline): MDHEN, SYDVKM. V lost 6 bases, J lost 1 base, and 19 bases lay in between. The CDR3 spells CASSLPGVSLSGANVLTF. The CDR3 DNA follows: TGTGCCAGCAGCCTCCCGGGGGTCTCCTTATCTGGGGCCAACGTCCTGACTTTC.

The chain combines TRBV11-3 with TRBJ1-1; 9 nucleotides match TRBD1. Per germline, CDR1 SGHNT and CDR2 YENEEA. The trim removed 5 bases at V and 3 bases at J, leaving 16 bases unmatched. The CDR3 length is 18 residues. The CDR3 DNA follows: TGTGCCAGCAGCCATACCCCGGACAGGGGACTCTATGACACTGAAGCTTTCTTT. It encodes CASSHTPDRGLYDTEAFF.

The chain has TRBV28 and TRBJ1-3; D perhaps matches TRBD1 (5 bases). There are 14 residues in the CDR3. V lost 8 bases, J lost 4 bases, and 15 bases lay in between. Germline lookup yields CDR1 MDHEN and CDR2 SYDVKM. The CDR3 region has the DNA TGTGCCAGCGGCAGGGTTAATTTCGGAAACACCATATATTTT. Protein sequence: CASGRVNFGNTIYF. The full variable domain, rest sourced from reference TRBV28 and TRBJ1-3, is DVKVTQSSRYLVKRTGEKVFLECVQDMDHENMFWYRQDPGLGLRLIYFSYDVKMKEKGDIPEGYSVSREKKERFSLILESASTNQTSMYLCASGRVNFGNTIYFGEGSWLTVV.

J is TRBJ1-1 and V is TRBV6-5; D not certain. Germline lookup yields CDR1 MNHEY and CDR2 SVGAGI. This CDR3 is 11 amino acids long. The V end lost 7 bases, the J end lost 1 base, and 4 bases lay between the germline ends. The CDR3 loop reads CASIRNTEAFF. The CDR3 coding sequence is TGTGCCAGCATCAGGAACACTGAAGCTTTCTTT.

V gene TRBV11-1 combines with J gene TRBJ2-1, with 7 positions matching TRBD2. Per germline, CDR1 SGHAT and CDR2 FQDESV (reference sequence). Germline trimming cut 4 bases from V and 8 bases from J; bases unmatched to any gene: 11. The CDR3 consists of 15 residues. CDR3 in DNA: TGTGCCAGCAGCTCCACGGCGGGAGCGATCGATGAGCAGTTCTTC. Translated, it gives CASSSTAGAIDEQFF.

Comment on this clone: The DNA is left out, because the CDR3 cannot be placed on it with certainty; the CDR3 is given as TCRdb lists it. CDR3: CASSLFGSGEKLFF. The gene calls are TRBV7-9 and TRBJ1-4. With termini counted, the CDR3 has 14 amino acids. The germline V gene has CDR1 SEHNR and CDR2 FQNEAQ (reference sequence).

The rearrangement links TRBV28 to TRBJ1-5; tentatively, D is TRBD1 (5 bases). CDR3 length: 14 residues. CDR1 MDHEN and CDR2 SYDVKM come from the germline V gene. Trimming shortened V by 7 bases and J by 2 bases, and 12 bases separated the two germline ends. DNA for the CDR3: TGTGCCAGCACTTCGGGGGTCGGCAATCAGCCCCAGCATTTT. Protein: CASTSGVGNQPQHF.

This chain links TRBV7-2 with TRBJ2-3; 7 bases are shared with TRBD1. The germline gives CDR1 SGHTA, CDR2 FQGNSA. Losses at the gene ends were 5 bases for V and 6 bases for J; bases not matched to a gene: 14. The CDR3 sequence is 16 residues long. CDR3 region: CASSHDRARGKDTQYF. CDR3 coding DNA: TGTGCCAGCAGCCATGACAGGGCGAGGGGTAAGGATACGCAGTATTTT.

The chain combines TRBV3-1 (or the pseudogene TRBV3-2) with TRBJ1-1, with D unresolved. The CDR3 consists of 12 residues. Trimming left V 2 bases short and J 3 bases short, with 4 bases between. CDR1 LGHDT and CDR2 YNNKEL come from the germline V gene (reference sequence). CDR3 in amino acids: CASSQPYTEAFF. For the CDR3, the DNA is TGTGCCAGCAGCCAACCCTACACTGAAGCTTTCTTT.

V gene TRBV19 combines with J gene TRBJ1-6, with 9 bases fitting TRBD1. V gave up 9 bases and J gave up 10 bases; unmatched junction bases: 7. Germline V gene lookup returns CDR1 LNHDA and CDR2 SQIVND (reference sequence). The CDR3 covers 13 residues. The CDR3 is CASRDREYSPLHF. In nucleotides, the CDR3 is TGTGCCAGCAGGGACAGGGAGTACTCACCCCTCCACTTT.

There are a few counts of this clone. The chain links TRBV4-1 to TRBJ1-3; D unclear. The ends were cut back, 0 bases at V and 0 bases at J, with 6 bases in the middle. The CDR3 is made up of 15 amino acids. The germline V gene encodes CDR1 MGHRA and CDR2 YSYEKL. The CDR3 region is CASSQDKNSGNTIYF. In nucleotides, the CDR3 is TGCGCCAGCAGCCAAGACAAAAACTCTGGAAACACCATATATTTT.

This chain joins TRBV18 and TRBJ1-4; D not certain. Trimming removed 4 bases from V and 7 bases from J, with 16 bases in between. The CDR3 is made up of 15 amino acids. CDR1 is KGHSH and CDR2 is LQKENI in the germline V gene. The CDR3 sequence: CASSQIADASEKLFF. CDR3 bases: TGTGCCAGCTCACAGATTGCGGATGCGAGTGAAAAACTGTTTTTT.

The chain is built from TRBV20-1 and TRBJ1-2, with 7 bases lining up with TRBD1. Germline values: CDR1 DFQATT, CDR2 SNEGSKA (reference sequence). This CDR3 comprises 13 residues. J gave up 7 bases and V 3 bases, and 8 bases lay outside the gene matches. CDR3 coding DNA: TGCAGTGCTAGTGAGGGGGCGCTGGTTGGCTACACCTTC. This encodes CSASEGALVGYTF.

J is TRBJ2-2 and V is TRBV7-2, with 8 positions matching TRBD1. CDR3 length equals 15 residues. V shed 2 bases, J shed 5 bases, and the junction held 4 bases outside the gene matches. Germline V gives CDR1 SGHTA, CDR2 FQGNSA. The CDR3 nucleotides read TGTGCCAGCAGCTTATCCAGGGGGCTTACCGGGGAGCTGTTTTTT. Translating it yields CASSLSRGLTGELFF.

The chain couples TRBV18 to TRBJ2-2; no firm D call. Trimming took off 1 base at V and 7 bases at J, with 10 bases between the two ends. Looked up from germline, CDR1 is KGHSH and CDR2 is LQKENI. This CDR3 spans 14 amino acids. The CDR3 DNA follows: TGTGCCAGCTCACCACGCGATGCTGTCGGGGAGCTGTTTTTT. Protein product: CASSPRDAVGELFF.

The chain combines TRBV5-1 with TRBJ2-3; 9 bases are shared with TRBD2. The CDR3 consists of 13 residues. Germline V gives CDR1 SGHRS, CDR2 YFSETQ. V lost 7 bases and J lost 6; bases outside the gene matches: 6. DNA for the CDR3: TGCGCCAGCGGCGGCGCGGGAGGGGATACGCAGTATTTT. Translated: CASGGAGGDTQYF.

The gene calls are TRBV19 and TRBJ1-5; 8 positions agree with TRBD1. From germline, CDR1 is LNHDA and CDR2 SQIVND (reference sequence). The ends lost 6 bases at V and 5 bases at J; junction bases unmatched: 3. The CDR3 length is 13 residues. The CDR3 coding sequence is TGTGCCAGTAGGGACAGGGAATATCAGCCCCAGCATTTT. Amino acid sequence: CASRDREYQPQHF.

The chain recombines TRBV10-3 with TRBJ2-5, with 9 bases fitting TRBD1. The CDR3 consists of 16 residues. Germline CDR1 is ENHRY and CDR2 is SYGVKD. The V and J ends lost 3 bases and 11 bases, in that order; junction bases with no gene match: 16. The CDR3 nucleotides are TGTGCCATCAGTGAAACATCGACAGGGGGATCCGAACAGCAGTACTTC. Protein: CAISETSTGGSEQQYF.